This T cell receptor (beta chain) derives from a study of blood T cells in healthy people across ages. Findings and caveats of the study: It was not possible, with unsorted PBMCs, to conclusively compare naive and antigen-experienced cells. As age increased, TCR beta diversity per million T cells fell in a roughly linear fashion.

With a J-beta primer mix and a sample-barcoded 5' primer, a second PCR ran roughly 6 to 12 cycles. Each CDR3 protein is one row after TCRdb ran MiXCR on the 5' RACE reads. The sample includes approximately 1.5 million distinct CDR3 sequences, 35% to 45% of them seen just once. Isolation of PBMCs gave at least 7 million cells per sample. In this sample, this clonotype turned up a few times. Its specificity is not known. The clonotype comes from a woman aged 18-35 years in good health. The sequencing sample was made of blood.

In nucleotides, the CDR3 is TGTGCCAGCAGTTTCCAGCGGGGAATTAGCACAGATACGCAGTATTTT. The encoded protein is CASSFQRGISTDTQYF. V and J are TRBV28 and TRBJ2-3, with 7 bases that match TRBD2. This CDR3 spans 16 amino acids. Trimming cost V 3 bases and J 0 bases; bases outside gene matches: 6. Germline V CDR1 and CDR2: MDHEN, SYDVKM.